This T cell receptor (beta chain) was observed in a study of T-cell memory formation after mild COVID-19. About the study: TCR clusters largely stayed donor specific.

One entry per CDR3 protein, called by TCRdb with MiXCR from the 5' RACE reads. The sample carries 110,000 to 150,000 distinct CDR3 sequences, approximately 25% recorded once. This clonotype was seen a few times. Its antigen is unknown. This CDR3 is 13 amino acids long. In germline, CDR1 is MGHRA, CDR2 YSYEKL. V lost 4 bases, J lost 4 bases, and 11 bases lay in between. The study's findings and limits: The main location of contracting CD4+ clones was CM and EM, and that of contracting CD8+ clones was EMRA. The study detected some responding clones in pre-infection memory, suggesting cross-reactive memory joined. CD4/CD8 balance characterized clones contracting day 15 to 85, and CD4+ skew characterized later expanders.

Sequenced material: PBMCs or a T cell subset sorted from them (not recorded which). The V and J genes are TRBV4-1 and TRBJ2-7; weak D call: TRBD1 (7 bases). The sequence came from an adult woman who had mild COVID-19 (a few samples of this study predate the infection). Cell type and time point are not known. In DNA form, the CDR3 reads TGCGCCAGCAGCCCCCAGGGGGGATACGAGCAGTACTTC. It translates to CASSPQGGYEQYF.